The 27 T cell receptor beta chains presented below share a single source sample, sequenced in a study of Graves' ophthalmopathy and Graves' hyperthyroidism. CDR3 regions of TCR beta were amplified from RNA transcripts. First-round RT-PCR relied on HTBI primers, and a second-round multiplex PCR came next. In TCRdb, the multiplex PCR reads were re-called with MiXCR into one record per CDR3 protein. Of roughly 610,000 distinct CDR3 sequences in the sample, 20% to 25% were seen once. Sequencing input: peripheral blood. The receptor set was obtained from a woman under 30 with stable Graves' hyperthyroidism. Some clones in this sample may be carry-over from other donors' samples.

This clonotype was seen at least ten times. This sequence joins TRBV12-3 or TRBV12-4 and TRBJ1-2, with D uncertain. V shed 3 bases and J shed 5 bases, with 10 bases lying between them. This CDR3 has 13 amino acids. CDR3 residues: CASSFVQAYGYTF. The CDR3 bases are TGTGCCAGCAGTTTCGTGCAGGCATATGGCTACACCTTC.

This chain links TRBV28 with TRBJ1-6; TRBD1 is a possible D gene (6 bases). V lost 6 bases to trimming and J lost 7 bases, with 13 bases between them. The germline V gene has CDR1 MDHEN and CDR2 SYDVKM. The CDR3 is 14 residues long. The CDR3 loop is CASRKQGGNSPLHF. The CDR3 bases are TGTGCCAGCAGGAAACAGGGCGGCAATTCACCCCTCCACTTT. The full variable domain, its missing parts supplied by reference TRBV28 and TRBJ1-6, is DVKVTQSSRYLVKRTGEKVFLECVQDMDHENMFWYRQDPGLGLRLIYFSYDVKMKEKGDIPEGYSVSREKKERFSLILESASTNQTSMYLCASRKQGGNSPLHFGNGTRLTVT.

This clonotype came up a few times. The chain links TRBV11-1 to TRBJ2-2, with TRBD2 identical over 12 bases. Germline V gene data show CDR1 as SGHAT and CDR2 as FQDESV (reference sequence). The CDR3 is 18 amino acids. With 2 bases clipped from V and 7 bases from J, the junction kept 11 bases outside the gene matches. The CDR3 region is CASSLTSLLAGGRGELFF. The CDR3 nucleotides read TGTGCCAGCAGCTTAACCTCTCTACTAGCGGGGGGCCGCGGGGAGCTGTTTTTT.

The chain couples TRBV10-3 to TRBJ1-2; tentatively, D is TRBD1 (5 bases). Trimming removed 5 bases at V and 4 bases at J, with 20 bases between. The CDR3 is 16 amino acids. CDR1 is ENHRY and CDR2 is SYGVKD in the germline V gene. Written as DNA, the CDR3 is TGTGCCATCAGTTCCCCCGGGACGGGATGGGGCTATGGCTACACCTTC. Protein sequence: CAISSPGTGWGYGYTF.

The table lists this clonotype with many counts. This chain joins TRBV2 and TRBJ2-7; 10 nucleotides match TRBD2. The CDR3 is made up of 14 amino acids. V lost 6 bases to trimming and J lost 2 bases; unmatched junction nucleotides: 4. Germline assignment: CDR1 SNHLY and CDR2 FYNNEI. For the CDR3, the DNA is TGTGCCAGCAGCCGAACTAGCGGGGCCTACGAGCAGTACTTC. This codes for CASSRTSGAYEQYF.

The table lists this clonotype with many counts. V gene TRBV19 combines with J gene TRBJ1-1; no firm D call. CDR3 length equals 13 residues. The ends were cut back, 7 bases at V and 4 bases at J, with 13 bases in the middle. Germline CDR1 LNHDA, CDR2 SQIVND (reference sequence). CDR3 DNA sequence: TGTGCCAGTAAAAAGTACAGCGGCACTGAAGCTTTCTTT. Its protein product is CASKKYSGTEAFF.

This clonotype was detected a few times. This chain joins TRBV18 and TRBJ1-5, with D perhaps TRBD1 (5 bases). V dropped 2 bases and J dropped 3 bases, with 17 bases sitting between them. This CDR3 spans 17 amino acids. In germline, CDR1 is KGHSH, CDR2 LQKENI. The CDR3: CASSPTHGQLSNQPQHF. Written as DNA, the CDR3 is TGTGCCAGCTCACCAACCCACGGACAACTTTCCAATCAGCCCCAGCATTTT.

This clonotype was recorded a few times. The DNA of the CDR3 is TGCAGCGTTGCAACAGCTCCTGGCACTGAAGCTTTCTTT. Protein sequence: CSVATAPGTEAFF. This sequence joins TRBV29-1 and TRBJ1-1; D gene ambiguous. This CDR3 region has 13 residues. V dropped 4 bases and J dropped 4 bases, with 13 bases sitting between them. Germline V gene lookup returns CDR1 SQVTM and CDR2 ANQGSEA.

Only a few counts were recorded for this clonotype. V is TRBV30 and J is TRBJ2-2; D assignment may be TRBD1 or TRBD2 (6 bases each). V was cut by 0 bases and J by 6 bases, with 14 bases left in between. This CDR3 region has 15 residues. From germline, CDR1 is GTSNPN and CDR2 SVGIG (reference sequence). CDR3 sequence: CAWSVGAGEAGELFF. CDR3 DNA: TGTGCCTGGAGTGTTGGGGCAGGGGAGGCCGGGGAGCTGTTTTTT.

This clonotype was recorded many times. The genes are TRBV4-3 and TRBJ1-6; unclear D gene. Germline assignment: CDR1 LGHNA and CDR2 YSLEER. Trimming removed 0 bases at V and 8 bases at J, with 11 bases between. The CDR3 extends over 15 amino acids. As DNA, the CDR3 is TGCGCCAGCAGCCAAGATGGGGATAGGTATTCACCCCTCCACTTT. The encoded protein is CASSQDGDRYSPLHF.

This clonotype has ten or more counts. This chain joins TRBV6-2 or TRBV6-3 and TRBJ2-5; 9 bases line up with TRBD2. This CDR3 contains 15 residues. With V trimmed by 3 bases and J by 5 bases, 7 bases remained unmatched. Germline V gene data show CDR1 as MNHEY and CDR2 as SVGEGT. In DNA, the CDR3 is TGTGCCAGCAGTTATATGCGGGGGGGCTCGGAGACCCAGTACTTC. Its translation: CASSYMRGGSETQYF.

About this clonotype itself: A much larger clone differs by one base, so this may be a read error. The V call is TRBV30, the J call TRBJ2-4; TRBD1 matches at 10 bases. The CDR3 spans 15 residues. Germline CDR1 is GTSNPN and CDR2 is SVGIG (reference sequence). The CDR3 region is CALYYRDRGVNIKYF. The CDR3 bases are TGTGCCCTTTACTACCGGGACAGGGGAGTGAACATTAAGTACTTC.

This clonotype was seen many times. This chain connects TRBV15 to TRBJ1-6; TRBD1 might be the D (5 bases). Germline CDR1 LNHNV, CDR2 YYDKDF (reference sequence). Deletions cut 1 base from V and 6 bases from J, with 7 bases between. The CDR3 length is 14 residues. The CDR3 nucleotides are TGTGCCACCAGCAGAGGGGGGAGTAATTCACCCCTCCACTTT. Its translation is CATSRGGSNSPLHF.

This clonotype has a handful of counts. A read error may be the cause here, since a much bigger clone is one base away. The chain has TRBV7-2 and TRBJ1-1; unclear D gene. This CDR3 has 13 residues. Trimming removed 7 bases from V and 1 base from J, with 10 bases in between. CDR1 SGHTA and CDR2 FQGNSA come from the germline V gene. This chain's CDR3 is CASTLVGNTEAFF. CDR3 sequence (DNA): TGTGCCAGCACCCTAGTCGGGAACACTGAAGCTTTCTTT. Full variable domain (outside the CDR3, taken from reference TRBV7-2 and TRBJ1-1): GAGVSQSPSNKVTEKGKDVELRCDPISGHTALYWYRQSLGQGLEFLIYFQGNSAPDKSGLPSDRFSAERTGGSVSTLTIQRTQQEDSAVYLCASTLVGNTEAFFGQGTRLTVV.

The chain employs TRBV28 and TRBJ1-1, with TRBD1 identical over 10 bases. The V gene's germline CDR1 is MDHEN and CDR2 SYDVKM. V shed 5 bases, J shed 5 bases, and the junction held 11 bases outside the gene matches. This CDR3 has 16 residues. CDR3 in DNA: TGTGCCAGCAGTCCCCGACCTAGGACAGGGGGAACTGAAGCTTTCTTT. It codes for CASSPRPRTGGTEAFF.

This clonotype showed up many times. The chain recombines TRBV7-2 with TRBJ2-7; perhaps TRBD1 as D (6 bases). The CDR3 length is 16 residues. Germline V gives CDR1 SGHTA, CDR2 FQGNSA. With 5 bases removed from V and 2 bases from J, the gap between germline ends came to 19 bases. The CDR3 DNA sequence: TGTGCCAGCAGCGACACCCCGCCGGGACAAGCCTACGAGCAGTACTTC. It specifies CASSDTPPGQAYEQYF. Full variable domain (remainder filled in from reference TRBV7-2 and TRBJ2-7): GAGVSQSPSNKVTEKGKDVELRCDPISGHTALYWYRQSLGQGLEFLIYFQGNSAPDKSGLPSDRFSAERTGGSVSTLTIQRTQQEDSAVYLCASSDTPPGQAYEQYFGPGTRLTVT.

This clonotype was found many times. This chain links TRBV12-3 or TRBV12-4 with TRBJ2-7, with D perhaps given as TRBD1 or TRBD2 (7 bases each). V was cut by 4 bases and J by 2 bases, with 18 bases left in between. This CDR3 is built from 16 residues. In DNA, the CDR3 is TGTGCCAGCAGTTCCGACCTACAGGGGACTACCTACGAGCAGTACTTC. Its protein is CASSSDLQGTTYEQYF.

This clonotype occurred many times. The genes are TRBV28 and TRBJ2-7, with D hard to call. Germline assignment: CDR1 MDHEN and CDR2 SYDVKM. V shed 4 bases and J shed 4 bases, with 14 bases lying between them. The CDR3 sequence is 14 residues long. The CDR3, as DNA: TGTGCCAGCAGTTCACCGGACGTGAGATACGAGCAGTACTTC. Its protein product is CASSSPDVRYEQYF.

This clonotype was seen repeatedly, ten times or more. The V gene is TRBV6-2 or TRBV6-3, the J gene TRBJ1-1, with D perhaps TRBD1 (6 bases). Trimming pared 6 bases from V and 5 bases from J, leaving 16 bases between. This CDR3 has 14 amino acids. Germline CDR1 reads MNHEY; CDR2 reads SVGEGT. CDR3 region: CASRHYRDRTEAFF. The CDR3 DNA reads TGTGCCAGCAGACACTACAGGGATCGAACTGAAGCTTTCTTT.

This clonotype was detected many times. The chain joins TRBV10-1 to TRBJ1-1; D unclear. The germline V gene encodes CDR1 WNHNN and CDR2 SYGVQD (reference sequence). V was shortened by 3 bases and J by 4 bases, with 12 bases between the two germline ends. CDR3 length equals 14 residues. The CDR3 sequence: CASSDSGLSTEAFF. The CDR3 DNA follows: TGCGCCAGCAGTGATTCGGGGTTGAGCACTGAAGCTTTCTTT.

This clonotype was picked up many times. The genes are TRBV5-1 and TRBJ2-7, with a possible D match to TRBD1 (6 bases). Germline lookup yields CDR1 SGHRS and CDR2 YFSETQ. The CDR3 is 13 residues long. Between the trimmed V and J ends, which lost 5 bases and 0 bases, there was a span of 9 bases. CDR3 bases: TGCGCCAGCAGGGGGACATACTCCTACGAGCAGTACTTC. It codes for CASRGTYSYEQYF.

This clonotype showed up many times. J is TRBJ2-7 and V is TRBV2; possibly TRBD1 for D (5 bases). The CDR3 is 15 amino acids. The ends were cut back, 2 bases at V and 5 bases at J, with 16 bases in the middle. Germline V gene data show CDR1 as SNHLY and CDR2 as FYNNEI. The CDR3 nucleotides are TGTGCCAGCAGTGAACCCAGATGGTCCAGGGACGAGCAGTACTTC. Translated, it gives CASSEPRWSRDEQYF.

This clonotype was observed a few times. The rearrangement uses TRBV30 and TRBJ1-5; no definite D call. This CDR3 spans 12 amino acids. From germline, CDR1 is GTSNPN and CDR2 SVGIG (reference sequence). Trimming left V 0 bases short and J 10 bases short, with 10 bases between. DNA of the CDR3: TGTGCCTGGAGTGTTGGACTTGGACCCCAGCATTTT. It specifies CAWSVGLGPQHF.

This clonotype showed up just once. The chain has TRBV24-1 and TRBJ1-5; D uncertain. The V gene lost 2 bases and the J gene lost 5 bases, with 12 bases spanning the gap. Germline-derived CDR1 and CDR2 are KGHDR and SFDVKD. The CDR3 is 15 amino acids. CDR3 amino acids: CATSDSTDFDQPQHF. CDR3 in DNA: TGTGCCACCAGTGATTCGACCGATTTTGATCAGCCCCAGCATTTT.

The J gene is TRBJ2-5, the V gene TRBV5-1; D tentatively fits TRBD1 or TRBD2 (5 bases each). Germline V gene sequence: CDR1 SGHRS, CDR2 YFSETQ. The CDR3 sequence is 14 residues long. V was pared by 2 bases and J by 4 bases, with 12 bases between. The CDR3 sequence is CASSFIRGRETQYF. DNA of the CDR3: TGCGCCAGCAGCTTCATCCGGGGACGAGAGACCCAGTACTTC.

This clonotype was observed a few times. The chain uses TRBV5-5 and TRBJ2-5; TRBD2 agrees at 11 bases. CDR1 is SGHKS and CDR2 is YYEKEE in the germline V gene (reference sequence). The ends lost 4 bases at V and 1 base at J; junction bases unmatched: 6. The CDR3 loop spans 16 amino acids. The CDR3 DNA is TGTGCCAGCAGCGGCGCGCTAGCGGGGGGCCAAGAGACCCAGTACTTC. Its translation is CASSGALAGGQETQYF.

This clonotype came up many times. The chain links TRBV30 to TRBJ1-3; unclear D gene. The CDR3 is made up of 17 amino acids. The V gene's germline CDR1 is GTSNPN and CDR2 SVGIG (reference sequence). Trimming cost V 0 bases and J 0 bases, with 15 bases left between them. The CDR3 spells CAWSVLLRAHSGNTIYF. CDR3 coding DNA: TGTGCCTGGAGTGTACTACTCCGTGCCCACTCTGGAAACACCATATATTTT. Based on the CDR3 plus reference TRBV30 and TRBJ1-3, the full variable domain is SQTIHQWPATLVQPVGSPLSLECTVEGTSNPNLYWYRQAAGRGLQLLFYSVGIGQISSEVPQNLSASRPQDRQFILSSKKLLLSDSGFYLCAWSVLLRAHSGNTIYFGEGSWLTVV.